The present T cell receptor (beta chain) was sequenced within a study of cytomegalovirus exposure and HLA in healthy donors. Every donor was a healthy person donating bone marrow. CDR1 and CDR2 from the germline V gene are SGHAT and FQNNGV. Trimming removed 1 base from V and 4 bases from J; junction bases left unmatched: 3. This CDR3 has 14 residues. The PCR contained 60 Vbeta and 13 Jbeta primers. The repertoire was sequenced with immunoSEQ multiplex PCR; TCRdb's copy has only in-frame clones and lacks some. The profile covers tens of thousands of clones, with over 60% appearing a single time and about 7% taken by the ten largest.

This sequence was found in a man aged 25-40 years in good health and CMV-seropositive. The sample consisted of PBMCs. The rearrangement uses TRBV11-2 and TRBJ2-5, with 7 bases fitting TRBD2. As DNA, the CDR3 is TGTGCCAGCAGCTTAGGCTGGGGGGGAGAGACCCAGTACTTC. It specifies CASSLGWGGETQYF.